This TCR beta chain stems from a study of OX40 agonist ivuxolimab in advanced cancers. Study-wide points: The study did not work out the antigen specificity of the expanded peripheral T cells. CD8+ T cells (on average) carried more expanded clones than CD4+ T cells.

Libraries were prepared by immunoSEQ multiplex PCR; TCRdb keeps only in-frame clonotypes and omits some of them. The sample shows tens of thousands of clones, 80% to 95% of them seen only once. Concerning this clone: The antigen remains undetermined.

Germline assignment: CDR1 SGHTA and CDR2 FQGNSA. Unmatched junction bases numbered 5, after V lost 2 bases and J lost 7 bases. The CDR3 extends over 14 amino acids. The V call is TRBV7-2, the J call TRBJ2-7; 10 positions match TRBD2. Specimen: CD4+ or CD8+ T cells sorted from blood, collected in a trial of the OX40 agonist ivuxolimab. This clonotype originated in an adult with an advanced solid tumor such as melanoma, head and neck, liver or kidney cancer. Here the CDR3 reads CASSLKREGLEQYF. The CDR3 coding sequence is TGTGCCAGCAGCTTAAAGCGGGAGGGCCTTGAGCAGTACTTC. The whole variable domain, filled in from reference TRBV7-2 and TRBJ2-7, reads GAGVSQSPSNKVTEKGKDVELRCDPISGHTALYWYRQSLGQGLEFLIYFQGNSAPDKSGLPSDRFSAERTGGSVSTLTIQRTQQEDSAVYLCASSLKREGLEQYFGPGTRLTVT.